The 32 T cell receptor beta chains reported below all come from one sample, sequenced in a study of identical twins. One entry per CDR3 protein, called by TCRdb with MiXCR from the 5' RACE reads. Among 200,000 to 250,000 distinct CDR3 sequences listed, 7.5% were seen once. The same sample was also used in a study of yellow fever vaccine responses in identical twins.

The sequenced sample was memory (CD45RO+) T cells sorted from blood. These receptors came from a woman aged 18-30 years in good health.

There are many counts of this clonotype. The CDR3 is CASSDSPGANEQFF. The CDR3 nucleotides read TGTGCCAGCAGTGACTCCCCGGGGGCCAATGAGCAGTTCTTC. The chain combines TRBV6-4 with TRBJ2-1; D tentatively fits TRBD1 or TRBD2 (6 bases each). The CDR3 is made up of 14 amino acids. Germline V gives CDR1 MRHNA, CDR2 SNTAGT. V was clipped by 0 bases and J by 6 bases, with 9 bases between them.

At least ten counts were recorded for this clonotype. The CDR3 protein is CSARVAGGSNEQFF. The CDR3 DNA reads TGCAGTGCTAGAGTAGCGGGAGGAAGCAATGAGCAGTTCTTC. V gene TRBV20-1 combines with J gene TRBJ2-1, with 10 bases that match TRBD2. With 1 base clipped from V and 6 bases from J, the junction kept 3 bases outside the gene matches. This CDR3 has 14 amino acids. The germline gives CDR1 DFQATT, CDR2 SNEGSKA (reference sequence).

For this clonotype: It may be a read error: a sequence one base away is much more abundant. The chain is built from TRBV28 and TRBJ1-2; D ambiguous. The germline CDR1 and CDR2 sequences are MDHEN and SYDVKM. The CDR3 spans 14 residues. This CDR3 reads CASSSPGSNDGYTF. DNA for the CDR3: TGTGCCAGCAGTTCGCCAGGTTCTAACGATGGCTACACCTTC.

This clonotype was seen a handful of times. The CDR3 region is CASNRRTGGDFEQYF. The CDR3 DNA reads TGTGCCAGCAATCGGAGGACAGGGGGCGATTTCGAGCAGTACTTC. The chain has TRBV5-5 and TRBJ2-7, with 11 bases that match TRBD1. This CDR3 contains 15 residues. V dropped 6 bases and J dropped 6; count of bases not matched to a gene: 11. The germline V gene has CDR1 SGHKS and CDR2 YYEKEE (reference sequence). The full variable domain, in which reference TRBV5-5 and TRBJ2-7 provide the parts outside the CDR3, is DAGVTQSPTHLIKTRGQQVTLRCSPISGHKSVSWYQQVLGQGPQFIFQYYEKEERGRGNFPDRFSARQFPNYSSELNVNALLLGDSALYLCASNRRTGGDFEQYFGPGTRLTVT.

The table lists this clonotype with many counts. The J gene is TRBJ2-1, the V gene TRBV6-1, with 9 bases identical to TRBD2. CDR3 length: 15 residues. Germline CDR1 is MNHNS and CDR2 is SASEGT. The V gene end was trimmed by 6 bases and the J gene end by 9 bases; junction bases not matched to a gene: 12. CDR3 DNA sequence: TGTGCCAGCAGCAGACGAGGGAGTAGCGGGGGTGAGCAGTTCTTC. As protein: CASSRRGSSGGEQFF.

This clonotype came up many times. The rearrangement joins TRBV3-1 to TRBJ2-7, with 11 bases identical to TRBD2. The germline V gene encodes CDR1 LGHDT and CDR2 YNNKEL (reference sequence). Trimming took 3 bases from V and 4 from J; bases not matched to a gene: 5. The CDR3 spans 15 residues. CDR3: CASSQRRTSGYEQYF. The CDR3 nucleotides are TGTGCCAGCAGCCAGCGTCGGACTAGCGGGTACGAGCAGTACTTC.

This clonotype was found a few times. This sequence joins TRBV7-2 and TRBJ2-7, with D tentatively TRBD2 (7 bases). V was cut by 7 bases and J by 4 bases, with 17 bases left in between. In germline, CDR1 is SGHTA, CDR2 FQGNSA. The CDR3 has 14 amino acids. As DNA, the CDR3 is TGTGCCAGCACCCGGGGGGCAAATACATACGAGCAGTACTTC. Its translation: CASTRGANTYEQYF. The complete variable domain, with remaining parts taken from reference TRBV7-2 and TRBJ2-7, reads GAGVSQSPSNKVTEKGKDVELRCDPISGHTALYWYRQSLGQGLEFLIYFQGNSAPDKSGLPSDRFSAERTGGSVSTLTIQRTQQEDSAVYLCASTRGANTYEQYFGPGTRLTVT.

This clonotype was detected a few times. V and J are TRBV18 and TRBJ2-7, with a tentative D call TRBD1 (6 bases). Germline CDR1 and CDR2: KGHSH and LQKENI. This CDR3 has 16 amino acids. V was trimmed by 0 bases and J by 3 bases, leaving 15 bases between them. As DNA, the CDR3 is TGTGCCAGCTCACCACCGGGGGCAGGGCTCGGCTACGAGCAGTACTTC. It specifies CASSPPGAGLGYEQYF. The variable domain in full, with the rest retrieved from reference TRBV18 and TRBJ2-7, is NAGVMQNPRHLVRRRGQEARLRCSPMKGHSHVYWYRQLPEEGLKFMVYLQKENIIDESGMPKERFSAEFPKEGPSILRIQQVVRGDSAAYFCASSPPGAGLGYEQYFGPGTRLTVT.

The chain couples TRBV7-2 to TRBJ2-2; 9 positions match TRBD1. This CDR3 is built from 17 residues. V shed 5 bases, J shed 2 bases, and the junction held 9 bases outside the gene matches. In germline, CDR1 is SGHTA, CDR2 FQGNSA. The CDR3, as DNA: TGTGCCAGCAGCCGACTCCGGACAGGGGCAAACACCGGGGAGCTGTTTTTT. It is translated as CASSRLRTGANTGELFF.

This clonotype was found many times. The rearrangement links TRBV3-1 to TRBJ1-1, with D uncertain. V lost 0 bases, J lost 7 bases, and 12 bases lay in between. The germline CDR1 and CDR2 sequences are LGHDT and YNNKEL (reference sequence). This CDR3 has 14 amino acids. The CDR3 DNA reads TGTGCCAGCAGCCAAGATATAGCAATCAGTGAAGCTTTCTTT. As protein: CASSQDIAISEAFF.

There are a few counts of this clonotype. The genes are TRBV20-1 and TRBJ2-7; 11 nucleotides match TRBD1. Per germline, CDR1 DFQATT and CDR2 SNEGSKA (reference sequence). The CDR3 runs to 14 residues. V dropped 6 bases and J dropped 4; count of bases not matched to a gene: 8. For the CDR3, the DNA is TGCAGTGCGGTCGGGGACAGGGGGTTATACGAGCAGTACTTC. Translating gives CSAVGDRGLYEQYF.

This clonotype was seen more than once but under ten times. This sequence joins TRBV11-2 and TRBJ2-3; TRBD1 matches 8 bases. The J segment lost 1 base and the V segment lost 1 base, leaving 10 bases of the junction unmatched. The CDR3 sequence is 18 residues long. From germline, CDR1 is SGHAT and CDR2 FQNNGV. CDR3 region: CASSLVGSSDRGTDTQYF. The CDR3 bases are TGTGCCAGCAGCTTAGTGGGTTCTTCGGACAGGGGCACAGATACGCAGTATTTT. The full variable domain, with the rest looked up from reference TRBV11-2 and TRBJ2-3, is EAGVAQSPRYKIIEKRQSVAFWCNPISGHATLYWYQQILGQGPKLLIQFQNNGVVDDSQLPKDRFSAERLKGVDSTLKIQPAKLEDSAVYLCASSLVGSSDRGTDTQYFGPGTRLTVL.

This clonotype was counted a few times. The rearrangement links TRBV7-2 to TRBJ2-1; the D is unclear. V lost 1 base to trimming and J lost 6 bases, with 7 bases between them. CDR1 and CDR2 from the germline V gene are SGHTA and FQGNSA. The CDR3 runs 13 residues. The CDR3 reads CASSLDRLNEQFF. DNA of the CDR3: TGTGCCAGCAGCTTAGACCGTCTCAATGAGCAGTTCTTC.

At least ten counts were recorded for this clonotype. The chain carries TRBV27 and TRBJ2-3; D is possibly TRBD1 (7 bases). CDR3 length: 16 amino acids. The ends were cut back, 1 base at V and 5 bases at J, with 16 bases in the middle. The germline CDR1 and CDR2 sequences are MNHEY and SMNVEV (reference sequence). The CDR3 reads CASSLFRGRLEDTQYF. The CDR3 coding sequence is TGTGCCAGCAGTTTATTCAGGGGGAGGCTAGAAGATACGCAGTATTTT.

The genes are TRBV21-1 and TRBJ2-7; no check of the table's D call, TRBD2, against the DNA was made. TRBV21-1 is a documented pseudogene. The CDR3 consists of 18 residues. CDR3 nucleotides: TGTGCCAGCAGCAAAGTGGGGGGTCCGCGGCAGCTAGCCTACGAGCAGTACTTC. Encoded protein: CASSKVGGPRQLAYEQYF.

This clonotype was recorded at least ten times. V gene TRBV29-1 combines with J gene TRBJ2-3; D may be TRBD1 (6 bases). Germline values: CDR1 SQVTM, CDR2 ANQGSEA. This CDR3 contains 14 residues. V lost 4 bases to trimming and J lost 4 bases, with 15 bases between them. The CDR3 loop is CSVGLGALADTQYF. DNA of the CDR3: TGCAGCGTTGGGTTGGGGGCCCTGGCAGATACGCAGTATTTT.

V and J are TRBV12-3 or TRBV12-4 and TRBJ2-2; D could derive from TRBD1 or TRBD2 (5 bases each). The CDR3 has 18 amino acids. The CDR3 sequence is CTCSPGTRRGSNTGELFF. CDR3 DNA sequence: TGTACCTGCAGTCCAGGCACCCGACGGGGCTCGAACACCGGGGAGCTGTTTTTT.

This clonotype was seen many times. J is TRBJ2-1 and V is TRBV6-2 or TRBV6-3; TRBD2 might be the D (5 bases). The CDR3 spans 13 residues. Germline-derived CDR1 and CDR2 are MNHEY and SVGEGT. V lost 5 bases to trimming and J lost 4 bases, with 9 bases between them. The CDR3: CASSKLVYNEQFF. The CDR3 DNA reads TGTGCCAGCAGTAAACTAGTGTACAATGAGCAGTTCTTC.

This clonotype has more than one count but fewer than ten. This chain connects TRBV24-1 to TRBJ2-6; 13 bases are a match to TRBD2. V lost 7 bases, J lost 0 bases, and 2 bases stayed unmatched. Per the germline V gene, CDR1 is KGHDR and CDR2 is SFDVKD. This CDR3 region has 17 residues. The CDR3: CATSGTSGISGANVLTF. The CDR3 DNA reads as TGTGCCACCAGCGGGACTAGCGGGATCTCTGGGGCCAACGTCCTGACTTTC.

The sample holds a few counts of this clonotype. The rearrangement joins TRBV6-1 to TRBJ1-1; maybe TRBD1 (6 bases). V lost 2 bases and J lost 0, with 10 bases in between. CDR3 length: 15 amino acids. Germline V gene sequence: CDR1 MNHNS, CDR2 SASEGT. In DNA, the CDR3 is TGTGCCAGCAGTGAAAAACGACAGGTGAACACTGAAGCTTTCTTT. Translation: CASSEKRQVNTEAFF.

This chain uses TRBV7-3 with TRBJ2-5; TRBD1 might be the D (7 bases). The CDR3 covers 13 residues. CDR1 and CDR2 (germline): SGHTA, FQGTGA. V lost 5 bases and J lost 8, with 15 bases in between. CDR3 DNA sequence: TGTGCCAGCAGCAATCAGGGGGAGGAAACCCAGTACTTC. The encoded protein is CASSNQGEETQYF.

This clonotype came up many times. The V and J genes are TRBV29-1 and TRBJ2-1; D gene ambiguous. The germline V and J ends were trimmed by 4 bases and 3 bases, with 4 bases remaining between them. The V gene's germline CDR1 is SQVTM and CDR2 ANQGSEA. The CDR3 runs to 11 residues. CDR3 sequence reads: CSVALYNEQFF. The CDR3 nucleotides read TGCAGCGTTGCTCTCTACAATGAGCAGTTCTTC.

This chain uses TRBV7-3 with TRBJ1-6; 9 bases align to TRBD1. The V gene's germline CDR1 is SGHTA and CDR2 FQGTGA. This CDR3 spans 16 amino acids. V trimming: 1 base; J trimming: 5 bases; junction bases outside the gene matches: 3. The CDR3 spells CASSLMGQGHNSPLHF. In DNA, the CDR3 is TGTGCCAGCAGCTTAATGGGACAGGGACATAATTCACCCCTCCACTTT.

The sample holds a few counts of this clonotype. The chain has TRBV29-1 and TRBJ2-5; D perhaps matches TRBD1 (5 bases). Deletions cut 6 bases from V and 4 bases from J, with 18 bases between. Germline V gives CDR1 SQVTM, CDR2 ANQGSEA. The CDR3 is 14 residues long. The CDR3 DNA reads TGCAGCGTCGCCCAACCAGACAGAACAGAGACCCAGTACTTC. It is translated as CSVAQPDRTETQYF. Full variable domain (missing parts from reference TRBV29-1 and TRBJ2-5): SAVISQKPSRDICQRGTSLTIQCQVDSQVTMMFWYRQQPGQSLTLIATANQGSEATYESGFVIDKFPISRPNLTFSTLTVSNMSPEDSSIYLCSVAQPDRTETQYFGPGTRLLVL.

This clonotype was seen ten or more times. The chain couples TRBV15 to TRBJ2-1; perhaps TRBD2 as D (6 bases). This CDR3 is 15 amino acids long. Germline lookup yields CDR1 LNHNV and CDR2 YYDKDF (reference sequence). Deletions cut 0 bases from V and 4 bases from J, with 10 bases between. CDR3 in amino acids: CATSRDTGSYNEQFF. CDR3 coding DNA: TGTGCCACCAGCAGAGATACCGGGAGTTACAATGAGCAGTTCTTC.

The gene calls are TRBV20-1 and TRBJ2-7; TRBD2 might be the D (6 bases). Germline CDR1 reads DFQATT; CDR2 reads SNEGSKA (reference sequence). This CDR3 has 13 amino acids. Here the CDR3 reads CSPQKRAAYEQYF. CDR3 in DNA: TGCAGCCCCCAAAAGCGGGCCGCCTACGAGCAGTACTTC.

This clonotype was seen a few times. The J gene is TRBJ2-5, the V gene TRBV11-2, with 11 bases identical to TRBD2. The V segment lost 4 bases and the J segment 2 bases; nucleotides outside the gene matches: 3. Looked up from germline, CDR1 is SGHAT and CDR2 is FQNNGV. CDR3 length equals 15 residues. CDR3 amino acids: CASSSGLADQETQYF. CDR3 DNA sequence: TGTGCCAGCAGCTCGGGACTAGCGGATCAAGAGACCCAGTACTTC.

This clonotype has only a few counts. J is TRBJ2-1 and V is TRBV7-2, with 10 bases lining up with TRBD2. Germline V gene data show CDR1 as SGHTA and CDR2 as FQGNSA. The CDR3 contains 16 residues. V lost 0 bases, J lost 5 bases, and 4 bases stayed unmatched. In nucleotides, the CDR3 is TGTGCCAGCAGCTTAGCGGCTAGCGGGGGCAACAATGAGCAGTTCTTC. The encoded protein is CASSLAASGGNNEQFF.

This clonotype was recorded many times. The rearrangement links TRBV5-1 to TRBJ2-2; TRBD1 agrees at 8 bases. Germline-derived CDR1 and CDR2 are SGHRS and YFSETQ. The CDR3 is 16 residues long. The V gene end was trimmed by 4 bases and the J gene end by 5 bases; junction bases not matched to a gene: 10. The CDR3 sequence is CASSRSTGDGTGELFF. The CDR3 DNA is TGCGCCAGCAGCAGATCGACAGGGGACGGTACCGGGGAGCTGTTTTTT.

This clonotype occurred many times. The rearrangement joins TRBV28 to TRBJ2-7; 7 bases are shared with TRBD1. V shed 6 bases, J shed 2 bases, and the junction held 10 bases outside the gene matches. The V gene's germline CDR1 is MDHEN and CDR2 SYDVKM. The CDR3 totals 15 residues. CDR3 sequence reads: CASRKRGRKAYEQYF. In DNA form, the CDR3 reads TGTGCCAGCAGGAAAAGGGGGCGTAAGGCCTACGAGCAGTACTTC.

This clonotype was observed a handful of times. V usage is TRBV28 and J usage is TRBJ1-1, with D unclear. Trimming left V 6 bases short and J 1 base short, with 12 bases between. The CDR3 runs to 14 residues. Germline V CDR1 and CDR2: MDHEN, SYDVKM. The DNA for the CDR3 is TGTGCCAGCAGCCCCTTTAGTAGGAACACTGAAGCTTTCTTT. Encoded protein: CASSPFSRNTEAFF.

In its sample, this clonotype was seen a few times. V is TRBV20-1 and J is TRBJ2-7; the D gene is possibly TRBD2 (5 bases). Trimming left V 3 bases short and J 4 bases short, with 13 bases between. The germline V gene encodes CDR1 DFQATT and CDR2 SNEGSKA (reference sequence). The CDR3 totals 13 residues. The CDR3 bases are TGCAGTGCTAGGGGATCTACGGGATACGAGCAGTACTTC. Its protein is CSARGSTGYEQYF.